This TCR beta chain was identified during a study of cytomegalovirus exposure and HLA in healthy donors. Study-wide points: The listing of roughly 160 TCR beta chains classed them as cytomegalovirus-associated.

Trimming shortened V by 4 bases and J by 5 bases, and 15 bases separated the two germline ends. The germline V gene has CDR1 SGHRS and CDR2 YFSETQ. The CDR3 is 14 amino acids. Sequenced by immunoSEQ multiplex PCR; TCRdb stores in-frame clones only, minus some. The data contain 150,000 to 200,000 clones, 80% to 90% of them singletons. Notes on this clone: Its antigen is unknown.

The sequence was obtained from a woman younger than 30 in good health and CMV-seronegative. Material: PBMCs. This chain uses TRBV5-1 with TRBJ2-5, with D possibly TRBD2 on 7 matching bases. CDR3 sequence (DNA): TGCGCCAGCAGCCCCAGGGGAGGGGATGAGACCCAGTACTTC. Its translation is CASSPRGGDETQYF.